One sample yielded the 32 T cell receptor beta chains listed below, sequenced in a study of cytomegalovirus exposure and HLA in healthy donors. Method: immunoSEQ multiplex PCR; TCRdb's copy keeps in-frame clones and lacks some. This sample has about 120,000 clones, with approximately 86% found just once. Input material: PBMCs. These receptors all stem from a man between 18 and 35 years old in good health and CMV-seropositive.

The genes are TRBV7-8 and TRBJ2-7; tentatively, D is TRBD1 (6 bases). Trimming took off 1 base at V and 3 bases at J, with 13 bases between the two ends. The CDR3 covers 15 residues. CDR1 SGHVS and CDR2 FQNEAQ come from the germline V gene. DNA for the CDR3: TGTGCCAGCAGCTTAGATCTCGGCAGGGGCTACGAGCAGTACTTC. Protein: CASSLDLGRGYEQYF.

The chain links TRBV4-1 to TRBJ2-4, with a possible D match to TRBD1 (6 bases). CDR3 length: 18 amino acids. CDR1 and CDR2 (germline): MGHRA, YSYEKL. The V end was cut by 3 bases, the J end by 3 bases, with 21 bases between. The CDR3 bases are TGCGCCAGCAGCCACCCAGGACAGTCGGAAGTTGACAAAAACATTCAGTACTTC. It codes for CASSHPGQSEVDKNIQYF.

The chain uses TRBV7-8 and TRBJ2-1, with a possible D match to TRBD1 (5 bases). The germline V and J ends were trimmed by 1 base and 9 bases, with 13 bases remaining between them. The V gene's germline CDR1 is SGHVS and CDR2 FQNEAQ. The length of the CDR3 is 14 residues. DNA for the CDR3: TGTGCCAGCAGCTTAGAGGGCAGGGTAGTTGAGCAGTTCTTC. Translated, it gives CASSLEGRVVEQFF.

The J gene is TRBJ1-2, the V gene TRBV5-1; a weak D match, TRBD1 (6 bases). The CDR3 extends over 13 amino acids. The V gene lost 2 bases and the J gene lost 7 bases, with 12 bases spanning the gap. CDR1 is SGHRS and CDR2 is YFSETQ in the germline V gene. This CDR3 is CASSLQGAGGYTF. The CDR3 nucleotides read TGCGCCAGCAGCTTACAGGGCGCGGGTGGCTACACCTTC.

V gene TRBV21-1 combines with J gene TRBJ1-1. TRBV21-1 is listed as a pseudogene. This CDR3 region has 21 residues. CDR3 DNA: TGTGCCAGCAGCCTCAACCCCATTCGGGAGGGGAGGTCCAGGCGTTACACTGAAGCTTTCTTT. Its protein product is CASSLNPIREGRSRRYTEAFF.

CDR3 sequence: CASSESETGKYEQYF. The CDR3 DNA reads TGTGCCAGCAGTGAATCGGAGACAGGGAAGTACGAGCAGTACTTC. The chain links TRBV6-1 to TRBJ2-7; 7 bases align to TRBD1. From germline, CDR1 is MNHNS and CDR2 SASEGT. The junction had 8 bases not matched to a gene; V was cut back by 2 bases and J by 4 bases. The CDR3 loop spans 15 amino acids.

V is TRBV6-1 and J is TRBJ1-1, with 7 nucleotides matching TRBD1. Germline assignment: CDR1 MNHNS and CDR2 SASEGT. Trimming at V came to 8 bases and at J to 1 base, leaving 7 bases not matched to a gene. This CDR3 region has 14 residues. Here the CDR3 reads CASQSDRANTEAFF. For the CDR3, the DNA is TGTGCCAGCCAGTCCGACAGGGCGAACACTGAAGCTTTCTTT.

The chain recombines TRBV6-5 with TRBJ1-5; D gene unclear. This CDR3 is built from 13 residues. Germline V gene data show CDR1 as MNHEY and CDR2 as SVGAGI. V was cut by 7 bases and J by 8 bases, with 15 bases left in between. CDR3 sequence: CASTPLSGEPQHF. The CDR3 region has the DNA TGTGCCAGCACCCCCCTAAGCGGGGAGCCCCAGCATTTT.

This chain uses TRBV6-5 with TRBJ2-1, with D perhaps TRBD2 (6 bases). CDR1 and CDR2 (germline): MNHEY, SVGAGI. The length of the CDR3 is 16 residues. V was trimmed by 2 bases and J by 6 bases, leaving 17 bases between them. The CDR3 region has the DNA TGTGCCAGCAGTTACATCGGAGGGCCCCCCCTCAATGAGCAGTTCTTC. Translation: CASSYIGGPPLNEQFF.

This clone occurred once. The chain employs TRBV14 and TRBJ1-1; D might be TRBD1 (5 bases). V lost 4 bases and J lost 0, with 15 bases in between. The CDR3 covers 16 residues. Germline CDR1 reads SGHDN; CDR2 reads FVKESK. The CDR3 region is CASSPERGNMNTEAFF. In DNA, the CDR3 is TGTGCCAGCAGCCCAGAACGGGGGAACATGAACACTGAAGCTTTCTTT.

The chain is built from TRBV28 and TRBJ1-2, with TRBD1 matching over 10 bases. CDR3 length: 16 amino acids. The V and J ends lost 3 bases and 5 bases, in that order; junction bases with no gene match: 9. Germline CDR1 MDHEN, CDR2 SYDVKM. The CDR3 reads CASSFPSGTGVYGYTF. The CDR3 nucleotides are TGTGCCAGCAGTTTTCCCTCCGGGACAGGGGTGTATGGCTACACCTTC.

This CDR3 reads CASSDPQDEQYF. The CDR3 region has the DNA TGTGCCAGCAGTGACCCCCAGGACGAGCAGTACTTC. This chain uses TRBV6-4 with TRBJ2-7, with D unresolved. The CDR3 sequence is 12 residues long. Germline loops: CDR1 MRHNA, CDR2 SNTAGT. The V end lost 2 bases, the J end lost 5 bases, and 7 bases lay between the germline ends.

The J gene is TRBJ2-7, the V gene TRBV5-1; 9 positions agree with TRBD1. The CDR3 consists of 14 residues. V shed 3 bases and J 2 bases; nucleotides not matched to a gene: 3. CDR1 is SGHRS and CDR2 is YFSETQ in the germline V gene. CDR3 region: CASSWGQGPYEQYF. CDR3 in DNA: TGCGCCAGCAGCTGGGGACAGGGCCCCTACGAGCAGTACTTC.

This chain links TRBV9 with TRBJ1-2, with 9 bases lining up with TRBD1. The J segment lost 9 bases and the V segment lost 3 bases, leaving 6 bases of the junction unmatched. The CDR3 spans 13 residues. Per the germline V gene, CDR1 is SGDLS and CDR2 is YYNGEE. The CDR3 is CASSAWTGESYTF. The CDR3 DNA sequence: TGTGCCAGCAGCGCTTGGACAGGGGAGAGCTACACCTTC.

CDR3 coding DNA: TGCGCCAGCAGCCAAGTAGTGAGGCAGGGAAAAGGTCAAGAGACCCAGTACTTC. Translated: CASSQVVRQGKGQETQYF. V is TRBV4-1 and J is TRBJ2-5; D is possibly TRBD1 (5 bases). Trimming stripped 1 base from V and 2 bases from J, with 20 bases between. The germline CDR1 and CDR2 sequences are MGHRA and YSYEKL. The CDR3 length is 18 residues.

J is TRBJ2-7 and V is TRBV7-9; tentative D call: TRBD1 (6 bases). The CDR3 covers 14 residues. Trimming stripped 5 bases from V and 0 bases from J, with 11 bases between. CDR1 and CDR2 (germline): SEHNR, FQNEAQ (reference sequence). In DNA form, the CDR3 reads TGTGCCAGCAGCCACAGGGCCAGCTCCTACGAGCAGTACTTC. Translation gives CASSHRASSYEQYF. The whole variable domain, remainder taken from reference TRBV7-9 and TRBJ2-7, is DTGVSQNPRHKITKRGQNVTFRCDPISEHNRLYWYRQTLGQGPEFLTYFQNEAQLEKSRLLSDRFSAERPKGSFSTLEIQRTEQGDSAMYLCASSHRASSYEQYFGPGTRLTVT.

The chain is built from TRBV10-3 and TRBJ1-4; D might be TRBD1 (6 bases). The V gene lost 3 bases and the J gene lost 8 bases, with 13 bases spanning the gap. This CDR3 spans 14 amino acids. Germline V gene data show CDR1 as ENHRY and CDR2 as SYGVKD. The DNA of the CDR3 is TGTGCCATCAGTGACAGGGGTGGGGAAGAAAAACTGTTTTTT. Translation: CAISDRGGEEKLFF.

This clone was seen only once. CDR3 loop: CASSYSSGNTGELFF. In DNA form, the CDR3 reads TGTGCCAGCAGTTACTCCAGCGGAAACACCGGGGAGCTGTTTTTT. V gene TRBV6-6 combines with J gene TRBJ2-2; D is possibly TRBD2 (5 bases). This CDR3 comprises 15 residues. Germline-derived CDR1 and CDR2 are MNHNY and SVGAGI (reference sequence). The V end was cut by 0 bases, the J end by 2 bases, with 7 bases between.

This clone was detected only a few times. This chain links TRBV6-5 with TRBJ2-7; possible D gene TRBD2, 7 bases. CDR3 size: 15 residues. Trimming took 6 bases from V and 7 from J, leaving 22 bases between them. Germline CDR1 reads MNHEY; CDR2 reads SVGAGI. CDR3 coding DNA: TGTGCCAGCAGGATTGGGGGGGCGCAAGCGGGGGAGCAGTACTTC. Its translation is CASRIGGAQAGEQYF.

The chain is built from TRBV19 and TRBJ1-6; TRBD1 is a possible D gene (5 bases). The CDR3 runs 13 residues. Germline V lookup: CDR1 LNHDA, CDR2 SQIVND (reference sequence). The V end lost 8 bases, the J end lost 4 bases, and 9 bases lay between the germline ends. The CDR3 is CASRGGYNSPLHF. The CDR3 DNA follows: TGTGCCAGTCGGGGGGGTTATAATTCACCCCTCCACTTT.

The chain uses TRBV7-9 and TRBJ2-7; D not resolved. The CDR3 spans 12 residues. CDR1 is SEHNR, CDR2 FQNEAQ, per germline (reference sequence). With 4 bases removed from V and 3 bases from J, the gap between germline ends came to 7 bases. The CDR3 nucleotides read TGTGCCAGCAGCTCTAGAGACTACGAGCAGTACTTC. Protein: CASSSRDYEQYF.

CDR3 nucleotides: TGTGCCTGGAGTCCTTGGGACAGGGTGGGAGAAAAACTGTTTTTT. This codes for CAWSPWDRVGEKLFF. The rearrangement joins TRBV30 to TRBJ1-4, with 9 nucleotides matching TRBD1. Germline CDR1 reads GTSNPN; CDR2 reads SVGIG (reference sequence). CDR3 length equals 15 residues. With 2 bases clipped from V and 8 bases from J, the junction kept 9 bases outside the gene matches.

J is TRBJ1-2 and V is TRBV7-2; 7 bases fit TRBD1. After removal of 2 bases from V and 8 bases from J, the junction contained 11 bases not matched to a gene. Germline V gives CDR1 SGHTA, CDR2 FQGNSA. The CDR3 spans 15 residues. CDR3 residues: CASSLTTGDMGGYTF. CDR3 sequence (DNA): TGTGCCAGCAGCTTAACTACAGGGGATATGGGGGGCTACACCTTC.

This clone appeared a single time. The chain recombines TRBV7-8 with TRBJ1-5; perhaps TRBD1 as D (6 bases). The CDR3 loop spans 15 amino acids. Germline V gene lookup returns CDR1 SGHVS and CDR2 FQNEAQ. Trimming shortened V by 1 base and J by 5 bases, and 12 bases separated the two germline ends. CDR3 loop: CASSLDLGAYQPQHF. Here the CDR3 DNA reads TGTGCCAGCAGCTTAGACTTGGGGGCTTATCAGCCCCAGCATTTT.

The chain couples TRBV6-6 to TRBJ2-5; 9 nucleotides agree with TRBD2. From germline, CDR1 is MNHNY and CDR2 SVGAGI (reference sequence). The V gene end was trimmed by 2 bases and the J gene end by 2 bases; junction bases not matched to a gene: 6. CDR3 length: 16 amino acids. The CDR3 nucleotides read TGTGCCAGCAGTTACGAACTAGCGGGCGATCAAGAGACCCAGTACTTC. This sequence encodes CASSYELAGDQETQYF.

This rearrangement joins TRBV6-4 to TRBJ2-1; 7 bases match TRBD2. The germline CDR1 and CDR2 sequences are MRHNA and SNTAGT. The CDR3 has 13 residues. The ends lost 3 bases at V and 9 bases at J; junction bases unmatched: 5. The CDR3, as DNA: TGTGCCAGCAGTGAAAGCGGGGTGGGTGAGCAGTTCTTC. Amino acid sequence: CASSESGVGEQFF.

This sequence joins TRBV19 and TRBJ2-7; TRBD1 agrees at 7 bases. Trimming removed 1 base from V and 3 bases from J; junction bases left unmatched: 6. CDR1 is LNHDA and CDR2 is SQIVND in the germline V gene (reference sequence). The CDR3 totals 15 residues. The CDR3 reads CASSIGAWTGYEQYF. CDR3 nucleotide sequence: TGTGCCAGTAGTATAGGTGCTTGGACAGGCTACGAGCAGTACTTC.

DNA of the CDR3: TGTGCCAGCAGCTTAGACAGGGATCAGCCCCAGCATTTT. Its translation is CASSLDRDQPQHF. The gene calls are TRBV5-6 and TRBJ1-5; 7 bases align to TRBD1. The trim removed 2 bases at V and 5 bases at J, leaving 1 base unmatched. Per the germline V gene, CDR1 is SGHDT and CDR2 is YYEEEE. The CDR3 sequence is 13 residues long.

The J gene is TRBJ1-5, the V gene TRBV4-3; 7 positions match TRBD1. CDR1 LGHNA and CDR2 YSLEER come from the germline V gene. Losses at the gene ends were 4 bases for V and 3 bases for J; bases not matched to a gene: 9. This CDR3 comprises 16 residues. CDR3 residues: CASSLNLGTDNQPQHF. The CDR3, as DNA: TGCGCCAGCAGCCTAAACCTTGGGACAGACAATCAGCCCCAGCATTTT.

The CDR3 here is CASRLGRPQPYNEQFF. The CDR3 region has the DNA TGTGCAAGTCGCTTAGGGAGGCCGCAACCTTACAATGAGCAGTTCTTC. The chain is built from TRBV12-2 and TRBJ2-1; the D call of TRBD2 is as the table states it, not checked on the DNA. TRBV12-2 is a documented pseudogene. The CDR3 spans 16 residues.

The rearrangement links TRBV7-9 to TRBJ2-7; TRBD1 agrees at 9 bases. With V trimmed by 4 bases and J by 8 bases, 9 bases remained unmatched. The V gene's germline CDR1 is SEHNR and CDR2 FQNEAQ (reference sequence). The CDR3 loop spans 14 amino acids. The CDR3 DNA is TGTGCCAGCAGCTCGGGGACAGGGATTACGAAGCAGTACTTC. Its protein product is CASSSGTGITKQYF. Variable domain in full (rest from reference TRBV7-9 and TRBJ2-7): DTGVSQNPRHKITKRGQNVTFRCDPISEHNRLYWYRQTLGQGPEFLTYFQNEAQLEKSRLLSDRFSAERPKGSFSTLEIQRTEQGDSAMYLCASSSGTGITKQYFGPGTRLTVT.

This rearrangement joins TRBV28 to TRBJ1-6; D not certain. With 2 bases removed from V and 0 bases from J, the gap between germline ends came to 8 bases. The CDR3 extends over 16 amino acids. The germline gives CDR1 MDHEN, CDR2 SYDVKM. CDR3 region: CASSLPPDSYNSPLHF. As DNA, the CDR3 is TGTGCCAGCAGTTTACCCCCAGACTCCTATAATTCACCCCTCCACTTT.